The 2 T cell receptor beta chains in this list originate from one sample, sequenced in a study of vaccination and CD4 T cells after COVID-19. Indicated treatment: approximately nine-day PBMC culture with coronavirus spike peptide pools or control peptides (ViraFEST assay). Their antigen targets remain unknown. The Oncomine TCR Beta short-read assay sequenced DNA from cultured CD4+ T cells. One entry per CDR3 protein, called by TCRdb with MiXCR from the PCR reads. This sample has tens of thousands of distinct CDR3 sequences, with 45% to 65% found just once. The source material was CD4+ T cells from blood, cultured in vitro. These TCRs come from a human donor who had recovered from COVID-19.

This clonotype was counted a few times. This chain connects TRBV7-9 to TRBJ1-6; a possible D gene is TRBD1 (5 bases). Trimming removed 4 bases from V and 10 bases from J, with 14 bases in between. The CDR3 length is 14 residues. CDR1 is SEHNR and CDR2 is FQNEAQ in the germline V gene (reference sequence). CDR3 region: CASSWDLTASPLHF. The CDR3 DNA reads as TGTGCCAGCAGCTGGGACCTTACTGCCTCACCCCTCCACTTT.

The chain combines TRBV11-3 with TRBJ2-7, with 7 bases matching TRBD1. V gave up 3 bases and J gave up 2 bases; unmatched junction bases: 7. Germline assignment: CDR1 SGHNT and CDR2 YENEEA. CDR3 size: 15 residues. CDR3 region: CASSFETGPTYEQYF. CDR3 nucleotide sequence: TGTGCCAGCAGCTTCGAGACAGGGCCCACCTACGAGCAGTACTTC.